This TCR beta chain was profiled in a study of PD-1 blockade in classical Hodgkin lymphoma. Findings and caveats of the study: TCR diversity at baseline was reported to be reduced in newly diagnosed patients relative to healthy donors. Those patients who began receiving nivolumab less than 1 year after ASCT had lower diversity, and they were excluded. A significant rise in TCR diversity by C4D1 was seen for CD4+ but not CD8+ cells. Complete responders started with a diversity level that resembled newly diagnosed patients at baseline.

TCRdb's copy holds only in-frame clones and misses some; the assay was immunoSEQ multiplex PCR. The repertoire holds some 93,000 clones, with around 78% as singletons. As concerns this clone: Its antigen is not identified.

Time point in this sample: cycle 4 day 1 (C4D1), after less than 7 weeks of nivolumab. Every patient relapsed after autologous stem cell transplantation, and brentuximab vedotin exposure varied. Sample: peripheral blood mononuclear cells (PBMCs), taken before the fourth cycle of nivolumab. The origin of this receptor is a human donor with classical Hodgkin lymphoma.

The CDR3 is CASSQAGQGYEQYF. The CDR3 nucleotides are TGCGCCAGCAGCCAAGCAGGACAGGGCTACGAGCAGTACTTC. The chain uses TRBV4-3 and TRBJ2-7; 8 nucleotides align to TRBD1. The CDR3 sequence is 14 residues long. The germline gives CDR1 LGHNA, CDR2 YSLEER. The V segment lost 1 base and the J segment 3 bases; nucleotides outside the gene matches: 2.